This passage covers 18 T cell receptor beta chains from one sample sequenced in a study of blood T cells in healthy people across ages. Through a sample-barcoded 5' primer and a J-beta primer mix, a second PCR was run for roughly 6 to 11 cycles. MiXCR was run by TCRdb on the 5' RACE reads, yielding one entry per CDR3 protein. Found here are fewer than 2 million distinct CDR3 sequences, approximately 40% of them singletons; the top ten hold roughly 23%. The sequencing input was blood. The receptor set was obtained from a human donor in good health.

The chain employs TRBV3-1 and TRBJ2-5; tentatively, D is TRBD1 (6 bases). V shed 6 bases and J shed 4 bases, with 15 bases lying between them. This CDR3 is 14 amino acids long. Germline CDR1 reads LGHDT; CDR2 reads YNNKEL (reference sequence). The CDR3, as DNA: TGTGCCAGCAGACGTGGATGGGGGCGAGAGACCCAGTACTTC. Protein product: CASRRGWGRETQYF.

V is TRBV6-6 and J is TRBJ2-7, with D perhaps TRBD2 (7 bases). The J call is in doubt because the DNA end fits TRBJ2-5 better. CDR1 is MNHNY, CDR2 SVGAGI, per germline (reference sequence). The length of the CDR3 is 16 residues. The CDR3 here is CASSYSIGGLFQTQYF. In DNA form, the CDR3 reads TGTGCCAGCAGTTACTCGATCGGGGGGCTCTTTCAGACCCAGTACTTC.

The chain has TRBV2 and TRBJ2-3, with 8 positions matching TRBD1. The CDR3 loop spans 13 amino acids. CDR1 and CDR2 from the germline V gene are SNHLY and FYNNEI. With V trimmed by 7 bases and J by 2 bases, 2 bases remained unmatched. CDR3 protein: CASTGQVTDTQYF. In DNA, the CDR3 is TGTGCCAGCACGGGACAGGTCACAGATACGCAGTATTTT. Using reference TRBV2 and TRBJ2-3 for the parts outside the CDR3, the full variable domain is EPEVTQTPSHQVTQMGQEVILRCVPISNHLYFYWYRQILGQKVEFLVSFYNNEISEKSEIFDDQFSVERPDGSNFTLKIRSTKLEDSAMYFCASTGQVTDTQYFGPGTRLTVL.

This clonotype was counted only a few times. This chain uses TRBV20-1 with TRBJ2-1; 9 bases are a match to TRBD1. V trimming: 7 bases; J trimming: 5 bases; junction bases outside the gene matches: 12. CDR1 DFQATT and CDR2 SNEGSKA come from the germline V gene (reference sequence). The CDR3 consists of 15 residues. The CDR3 nucleotides are TGCAGTGTCTTCCCAACAGGGGGCTTTCACAATGAGCAGTTCTTC. Residues: CSVFPTGGFHNEQFF.

This clonotype was counted between two and nine times. V and J are TRBV3-1 and TRBJ1-2, with D tentatively TRBD1 (6 bases). Germline assignment: CDR1 LGHDT and CDR2 YNNKEL (reference sequence). The CDR3 covers 12 residues. V lost 6 bases and J 7 bases, leaving 12 bases between the germline ends. The CDR3, as DNA: TGTGCCAGCAGGCGGGGGCTTGGTGGCTACACCTTC. Residues: CASRRGLGGYTF.

J is TRBJ1-5 and V is TRBV29-1; 7 bases agree with TRBD1. The V and J ends lost 7 bases and 1 base, in that order; junction bases with no gene match: 4. CDR3 length: 13 amino acids. CDR1 is SQVTM and CDR2 is ANQGSEA in the germline V gene. DNA for the CDR3: TGCAGCGCGAAGGGACAGAGCAATCAGCCCCAGCATTTT. Translation gives CSAKGQSNQPQHF.

The chain is built from TRBV2 and TRBJ2-1; 7 nucleotides agree with TRBD2. This CDR3 spans 18 amino acids. Trimming at V came to 1 base and at J to 0 bases, leaving 9 bases not matched to a gene. Germline V gene lookup returns CDR1 SNHLY and CDR2 FYNNEI. For the CDR3, the DNA is TGTGCCAGCAGTGAAGAAAATAGCGGGTGGAGCTCCTACAATGAGCAGTTCTTC. It codes for CASSEENSGWSSYNEQFF.

This clonotype has a handful of counts. This chain connects TRBV7-2 to TRBJ2-1; D possibly corresponds to TRBD1 (5 bases). From germline, CDR1 is SGHTA and CDR2 FQGNSA. The CDR3 consists of 13 residues. Between the trimmed V and J ends, which lost 5 bases and 12 bases, there was a span of 17 bases. The CDR3, as DNA: TGTGCCAGCAGCGGCACCAGGGTTTACGTGCAGTTCTTC. It is translated as CASSGTRVYVQFF.

The gene calls are TRBV5-1 and TRBJ2-7; 11 bases line up with TRBD1. Germline loops: CDR1 SGHRS, CDR2 YFSETQ. V lost 9 bases to trimming and J lost 3 bases; unmatched junction nucleotides: 11. CDR3 length: 15 residues. The CDR3, as DNA: TGCGCCACCGCACTAGGACAGGGGGCTATCTACGAGCAGTACTTC. Its translation: CATALGQGAIYEQYF. Full variable domain (outside the CDR3, taken from reference TRBV5-1 and TRBJ2-7): KAGVTQTPRYLIKTRGQQVTLSCSPISGHRSVSWYQQTPGQGLQFLFEYFSETQRNKGNFPGRFSGRQFSNSRSEMNVSTLELGDSALYLCATALGQGAIYEQYFGPGTRLTVT.

The genes are TRBV6-5 and TRBJ2-7, with D perhaps matching TRBD1 or TRBD2 (6 bases each). This CDR3 is 11 amino acids long. Trimming stripped 10 bases from V and 3 bases from J, with 10 bases between. Per germline, CDR1 MNHEY and CDR2 SVGAGI. CDR3 residues: CATGGGYEQYF. Here the CDR3 DNA reads TGTGCCACCGGAGGGGGCTACGAGCAGTACTTC.

This chain joins TRBV7-2 and TRBJ2-7; 7 bases fit TRBD1. The end of the DNA aligns better with TRBJ2-5, so the J call may be wrong. CDR3 length: 14 amino acids. Germline CDR1 and CDR2: SGHTA and FQGNSA. CDR3 region: CASSFDRAEKTQYF. The CDR3, as DNA: TGTGCCAGCAGCTTCGACAGGGCCGAAAAGACCCAGTACTTC.

Points on this clonotype: A much larger clonotype is one base distant, so this may be a read error. The chain couples TRBV6-6 to TRBJ1-6, with 9 bases aligning to TRBD1. The CDR3 spans 14 residues. V shed 6 bases, J shed 5 bases, and the junction held 2 bases outside the gene matches. Per the germline V gene, CDR1 is MNHNY and CDR2 is SVGAGI (reference sequence). Written as DNA, the CDR3 is TGTGCCAGCAGCCGACAGGGGGATAATTCACCCCTCCACTTT. Translated: CASSRQGDNSPLHF.

V gene TRBV28 combines with J gene TRBJ2-3, with D uncertain. V was clipped by 5 bases and J by 1 base, with 7 bases between them. This CDR3 has 13 amino acids. Germline CDR1 and CDR2: MDHEN and SYDVKM. This CDR3 is CASSGSRTDTQYF. The CDR3 nucleotides are TGTGCCAGCAGTGGCTCACGCACAGATACGCAGTATTTT. The full variable domain, with the rest looked up from reference TRBV28 and TRBJ2-3, is DVKVTQSSRYLVKRTGEKVFLECVQDMDHENMFWYRQDPGLGLRLIYFSYDVKMKEKGDIPEGYSVSREKKERFSLILESASTNQTSMYLCASSGSRTDTQYFGPGTRLTVL.

This chain joins TRBV3-1 and TRBJ1-2; 7 bases match TRBD1. With V trimmed by 8 bases and J by 1 base, 7 bases remained unmatched. The CDR3 is 14 residues long. Germline-derived CDR1 and CDR2 are LGHDT and YNNKEL (reference sequence). The CDR3 sequence is CASGPRQGNYGYTF. The CDR3 coding sequence is TGTGCCAGCGGCCCGCGACAGGGTAACTATGGCTACACCTTC. Combining the CDR3 with reference TRBV3-1 and TRBJ1-2 gives the whole variable domain DTAVSQTPKYLVTQMGNDKSIKCEQNLGHDTMYWYKQDSKKFLKIMFSYNNKELIINETVPNRFSPKSPDKAHLNLHINSLELGDSAVYFCASGPRQGNYGYTFGSGTRLTVV.

This clonotype was observed a handful of times. This rearrangement joins TRBV7-9 to TRBJ2-5, with D tentatively TRBD1 (6 bases). The CDR3 has 14 residues. Trimming took 5 bases from V and 11 from J, leaving 21 bases between them. Germline lookup yields CDR1 SEHNR and CDR2 FQNEAQ (reference sequence). The CDR3 sequence: CASSAGSGRGKQYF. The DNA of the CDR3 is TGTGCCAGCAGCGCAGGGTCCGGTAGGGGGAAGCAGTACTTC.

In this sample, this clonotype turned up many times. The chain combines TRBV6-1 with TRBJ2-3; D might be TRBD1 or TRBD2, each matching 6 bases. Germline V gives CDR1 MNHNS, CDR2 SASEGT. The CDR3 loop spans 14 amino acids. The germline V and J ends were trimmed by 2 bases and 4 bases, with 10 bases remaining between them. The CDR3 region is CASSEKGDSDTQYF. CDR3 sequence (DNA): TGTGCCAGCAGTGAAAAGGGGGACTCAGATACGCAGTATTTT.

V gene TRBV7-3 combines with J gene TRBJ2-1, with D possibly matching TRBD1 (6 bases). CDR3 length equals 13 residues. V lost 1 base and J 7 bases, leaving 8 bases between the germline ends. Germline V gene lookup returns CDR1 SGHTA and CDR2 FQGTGA. CDR3 residues: CASSLITGNEQFF. DNA for the CDR3: TGTGCCAGCAGCTTAATAACAGGGAATGAGCAGTTCTTC.

The CDR3 sequence is CASSANSGGETQYF. CDR3 sequence (DNA): TGTGCCAGCAGCGCAAATAGCGGCGGAGAGACCCAGTACTTC. The chain uses TRBV7-2 and TRBJ2-5; tentative D call: TRBD2 (6 bases). The V end was cut by 5 bases, the J end by 4 bases, with 14 bases between. CDR3 length: 14 residues. Germline V gene data show CDR1 as SGHTA and CDR2 as FQGNSA.